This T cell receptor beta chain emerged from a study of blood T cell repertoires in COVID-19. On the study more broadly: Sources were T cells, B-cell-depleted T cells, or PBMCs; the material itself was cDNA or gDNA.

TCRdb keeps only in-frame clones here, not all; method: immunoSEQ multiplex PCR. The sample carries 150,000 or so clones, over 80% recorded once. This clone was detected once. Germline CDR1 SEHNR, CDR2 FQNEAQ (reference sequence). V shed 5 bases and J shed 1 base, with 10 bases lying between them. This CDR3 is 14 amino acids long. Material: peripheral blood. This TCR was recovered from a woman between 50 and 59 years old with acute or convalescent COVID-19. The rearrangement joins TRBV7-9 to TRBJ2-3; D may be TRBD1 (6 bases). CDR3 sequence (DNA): TGTGCCAGCAGCACGACAGGAGGCACAGATACGCAGTATTTT. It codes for CASSTTGGTDTQYF.